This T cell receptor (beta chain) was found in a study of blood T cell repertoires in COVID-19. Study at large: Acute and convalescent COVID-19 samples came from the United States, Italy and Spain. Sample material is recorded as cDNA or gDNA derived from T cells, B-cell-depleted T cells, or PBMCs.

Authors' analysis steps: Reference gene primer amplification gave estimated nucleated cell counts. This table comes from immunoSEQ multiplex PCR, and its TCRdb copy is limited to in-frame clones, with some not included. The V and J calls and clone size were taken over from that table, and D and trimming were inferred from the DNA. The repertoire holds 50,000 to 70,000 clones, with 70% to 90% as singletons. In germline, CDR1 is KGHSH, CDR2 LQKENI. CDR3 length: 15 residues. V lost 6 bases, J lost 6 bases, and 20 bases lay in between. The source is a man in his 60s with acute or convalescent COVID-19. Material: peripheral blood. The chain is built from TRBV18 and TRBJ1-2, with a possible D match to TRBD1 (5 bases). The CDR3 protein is CASSGREPPGDGYTF. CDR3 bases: TGTGCCAGCTCTGGCAGGGAGCCCCCGGGGGATGGCTACACCTTC.